The rows below give T cell receptor beta chains drawn from one sample of a study of cytomegalovirus exposure and HLA in healthy donors. Generated by immunoSEQ multiplex PCR, the TCRdb table keeps only in-frame clones and is missing some. Among approximately 110,000 clones listed, over 60% were seen once. Specimen: PBMCs. All receptors derive from a man in his late teens or twenties in good health and CMV-seropositive. The CDR3 runs from the conserved cysteine through the conserved F or W. A D gene is named only where the DNA matches it firmly. Size is stated for part of the rows, as once, few or many counts, or as a class when the clone is expanded.

D | size | J | V | CDR3 | DNA
NA | once | TRBJ1-5 | TRBV2 | CASSVQVNQPQHF | TGTGCCAGCAGTGTACAGGTCAATCAGCCCCAGCATTTT
TRBD1 | few | TRBJ1-1 | TRBV10-3 | CAISAITGDTNTEAFF | TGTGCCATCAGTGCGATCACAGGGGACACGAACACTGAAGCTTTCTTT
NA | NA | TRBJ1-2 | TRBV29-1 | CSVSEGTWGEGYTF | TGCAGCGTCTCCGAGGGTACTTGGGGGGAAGGCTACACCTTC
NA | NA | TRBJ2-5 | TRBV30 | CAWTPWGQGSWEQYF | TGTGCCTGGACCCCCTGGGGGCAGGGTTCTTGGGAGCAGTACTTC
TRBD1 | NA | TRBJ1-1 | TRBV6-5 | CASSYETGVSGAFF | TGTGCCAGCAGTTATGAGACAGGGGTAAGCGGAGCTTTCTTT
TRBD2 | few | TRBJ2-1 | TRBV9 | CASSAPNLAGAYNEQFF | TGTGCCAGCAGCGCCCCCAACCTAGCGGGGGCCTACAATGAGCAGTTCTTC
NA | once | TRBJ1-2 | TRBV5-4 | CASSLVSGTGYGYTF | TGTGCCAGCAGCTTGGTCTCAGGGACTGGCTATGGCTACACCTTC
TRBD2 | NA | TRBJ2-5 | TRBV2 | CASSHRLAGQETQYF | TGTGCCAGCAGTCACAGACTAGCGGGCCAAGAGACCCAGTACTTC
NA | NA | TRBJ1-5 | TRBV7-9 | CASSLDSRNQPQHF | TGTGCCAGCAGCCTTGACAGTCGAAATCAGCCCCAGCATTTT
TRBD1 | NA | TRBJ2-2 | TRBV6-5 | CASSQDRGGELFF | TGTGCCAGCAGTCAGGACAGGGGCGGGGAGCTGTTTTTT
TRBD2 | NA | TRBJ2-3 | TRBV30 | CAWSVQRTSGYTDTQYF | TGTGCCTGGAGCGTACAACGGACTAGCGGCTACACAGATACGCAGTATTTT
TRBD2 | NA | TRBJ2-1 | TRBV10-1 | CASSEAGKQYNEQFF | TGCGCCAGCAGTGAAGCGGGGAAGCAATACAATGAGCAGTTCTTC
TRBD1 | NA | TRBJ1-1 | TRBV6-5 | CASRRKQGANTEAFF | TGTGCCAGCAGACGGAAACAGGGGGCGAACACTGAAGCTTTCTTT
NA | NA | TRBJ2-7 | TRBV28 | CASSFRVRTYEQYF | TGTGCCAGCAGTTTCAGGGTGAGGACCTACGAGCAGTACTTC
TRBD1 | NA | TRBJ2-3 | TRBV2 | CASRGQGIRPQYF | TGTGCCAGCCGGGGACAGGGTATCAGGCCGCAGTATTTT
TRBD1 | NA | TRBJ2-7 | TRBV2 | CASSETGGGSYEQYF | TGTGCCAGCAGTGAGACAGGGGGCGGCTCCTACGAGCAGTACTTC
NA | few | TRBJ1-6 | TRBV25-1 | CASSEFGGLNSPLHF | TGTGCCAGCAGTGAATTTGGGGGCTTAAATTCACCCCTCCACTTT
TRBD2 | few | TRBJ2-3 | TRBV5-1 | CASSLDMGRPGLAATDTQYF | TGCGCCAGCAGCTTGGATATGGGGCGGCCGGGACTAGCAGCCACAGATACGCAGTATTTT
NA | NA | TRBJ2-5 | TRBV6-5 | CASSSQGSAGETQYF | TGTGCCAGCAGTTCTCAAGGGTCTGCGGGGGAGACCCAGTACTTC
NA | NA | TRBJ2-5 | TRBV6-5 | CASSYDREETQYF | TGTGCCAGCAGTTACGACAGAGAAGAGACCCAGTACTTC
TRBD1 | NA | TRBJ2-7 | TRBV11-3 | CASSLVGTGGEQYF | TGTGCCAGCAGCTTAGTAGGGACAGGCGGCGAGCAGTACTTC
NA | NA | TRBJ2-5 | TRBV6-5 | CASSRESLQTQYF | TGTGCCAGCAGTCGCGAATCGCTACAGACCCAGTACTTC